These 2 T cell receptor beta chains originate from one sample sequenced in a study of cytomegalovirus exposure and HLA in healthy donors. Use of 60 Vbeta and 13 Jbeta primers characterized the PCR. The table came from immunoSEQ multiplex PCR; TCRdb's copy has only in-frame clones and leaves some out. The profile shows 70,000 to 95,000 clones, about 78% of them singletons. The sequenced sample consisted of PBMCs. The source is a man in his fifties or sixties in good health and CMV-seronegative.

In its sample, this clone was seen once. This chain connects TRBV19 to TRBJ1-2, with a possible D match to TRBD1 (5 bases). Germline loops: CDR1 LNHDA, CDR2 SQIVND (reference sequence). Trimming took 2 bases from V and 8 from J, leaving 21 bases between them. CDR3 length: 16 amino acids. Here the CDR3 reads CASSIFPGQGLGGYTF. The CDR3 DNA reads TGTGCCAGTAGTATATTCCCCGGGCAGGGACTAGGGGGCTACACCTTC.

As for this clone: The same CDR3 arises from other DNA sequences in this sample as well. The genes are TRBV7-2 and TRBJ2-1; TRBD1 matches at 9 bases. This CDR3 spans 14 amino acids. Trimming removed 5 bases from V and 9 bases from J; junction bases left unmatched: 8. In germline, CDR1 is SGHTA, CDR2 FQGNSA. CDR3 sequence: CASSPGTGKGEQFF. The CDR3 region has the DNA TGTGCCAGCAGCCCCGGGACAGGGAAAGGTGAGCAGTTCTTC.